This paragraph reports one T cell receptor beta chain. The sample is drawn from a study of PD-1 blockade in classical Hodgkin lymphoma. The CDR3 extends over 14 amino acids. Looked up from germline, CDR1 is LGHNA and CDR2 is YSLEER. The V end was cut by 4 bases, the J end by 0 bases, with 9 bases between. Following autologous stem cell transplantation, relapse occurred in every patient, and exposure to brentuximab vedotin varied. Produced via immunoSEQ multiplex PCR; TCRdb's table is partial and in-frame only. The sample has under 2,500 clones, roughly 60% seen once. The chain couples TRBV4-3 to TRBJ1-2, with D perhaps TRBD1 (5 bases). The receptor's source is a human donor with classical Hodgkin lymphoma. The sample in question was peripheral blood mononuclear cells (PBMCs), obtained at baseline. The CDR3 sequence: CASSPRVANYGYTF. CDR3 coding DNA: TGCGCCAGCAGCCCCAGGGTAGCTAACTATGGCTACACCTTC.